This T cell receptor (beta chain) was captured by sequencing in a study of T cell responses to AZD1222 COVID-19 vaccine. Findings of the study overall: It was only after the peak T cell response that any repertoires were sampled.

A remark on this clone: The antigen is not known.

Libraries were prepared by immunoSEQ multiplex PCR; TCRdb keeps only in-frame clonotypes and omits some of them. Among around 70,000 clones listed, roughly 85% were seen once. The CDR3 loop spans 15 amino acids. Germline-derived CDR1 and CDR2 are MNHNY and SVGAGI (reference sequence). The V and J ends lost 6 bases and 4 bases, in that order; junction bases with no gene match: 9. Specimen: peripheral blood, collected on day 0 of AZD1222 vaccination. V usage is TRBV6-6 and J usage is TRBJ2-1; 7 nucleotides match TRBD2. This receptor was identified in an adult in good health. Written as DNA, the CDR3 is TGTGCCAGCAGATCCGGGACTACGCCGTACAATGAGCAGTTCTTC. This codes for CASRSGTTPYNEQFF.